These 18 T cell receptor beta chains were sequenced from one sample in a study of CD8 T cells in ankylosing spondylitis. One entry per CDR3 protein, called by TCRdb with MiXCR from the 5' RACE reads. The data hold more than 150,000 distinct CDR3 sequences, with 15% to 20% observed a single time. The sample was blood, either unsorted or a sorted T cell fraction (not recorded which). These receptors all come from a male donor between 5 and 35 years old with ankylosing spondylitis or in good health (not recorded which).

There are many counts of this clonotype. The chain couples TRBV9 to TRBJ2-7; 7 bases are a match to TRBD2. The germline gives CDR1 SGDLS, CDR2 YYNGEE. The J segment lost 6 bases and the V segment lost 4 bases, leaving 16 bases of the junction unmatched. This CDR3 comprises 16 residues. CDR3 loop: CASSTYGGSLQAEQYF. The DNA for the CDR3 is TGTGCCAGCAGCACCTACGGGGGGAGCCTTCAGGCCGAGCAGTACTTC. Using reference TRBV9 and TRBJ2-7 for the parts outside the CDR3, the full variable domain is DSGVTQTPKHLITATGQRVTLRCSPRSGDLSVYWYQQSLDQGLQFLIQYYNGEERAKGNILERFSAQQFPDLHSELNLSSLELGDSALYFCASSTYGGSLQAEQYFGPGTRLTVT.

V gene TRBV6-5 combines with J gene TRBJ2-3; D uncertain. Germline CDR1 reads MNHEY; CDR2 reads SVGAGI. The CDR3 totals 16 residues. V was clipped by 0 bases and J by 2 bases, with 12 bases between them. The CDR3 is CASSYSSWRNTDTQYF. Written as DNA, the CDR3 is TGTGCCAGCAGTTACTCTTCGTGGCGGAACACAGATACGCAGTATTTT.

This rearrangement joins TRBV20-1 to TRBJ2-1; 8 positions match TRBD2. With V trimmed by 1 base and J by 12 bases, 2 bases remained unmatched. CDR1 and CDR2 (germline): DFQATT, SNEGSKA (reference sequence). This CDR3 has 11 amino acids. For the CDR3, the DNA is TGCAGTGCTAGAGGCGGGAGGTGGCAGTTCTTC. It yields the protein CSARGGRWQFF.

Ten or more counts support this clonotype. As DNA, the CDR3 is TGTGCCAGCAGTTTATCGGGACAGGGTTCGAATTTCACCTTC. Protein: CASSLSGQGSNFTF. The gene calls are TRBV12-3 or TRBV12-4 and TRBJ1-2; 9 bases match TRBD1. With 2 bases clipped from V and 13 bases from J, the junction kept 11 bases outside the gene matches. This CDR3 spans 14 amino acids.

This clonotype showed up many times. The rearrangement links TRBV12-3 or TRBV12-4 to TRBJ1-2, with D possibly being TRBD1 (5 bases). CDR3 size: 15 residues. V dropped 6 bases and J dropped 1 base, with 15 bases sitting between them. CDR3 DNA: TGTGCCAGCAGCAGGGCGGGGGACGTTAACTATGGCTACACCTTC. Its protein is CASSRAGDVNYGYTF.

This clonotype was seen repeatedly, ten times or more. The V and J genes are TRBV5-1 and TRBJ2-4; tentative D call: TRBD1 (6 bases). V lost 0 bases, J lost 6 bases, and 13 bases lay in between. The CDR3 is 15 residues long. Germline V gives CDR1 SGHRS, CDR2 YFSETQ. The CDR3 nucleotides read TGCGCCAGCAGCTTGGGAGGGGGTACGATAAACATTCAGTACTTC. Encoded protein: CASSLGGGTINIQYF.

This clonotype was seen at least ten times. J is TRBJ2-5 and V is TRBV12-3 or TRBV12-4, with TRBD2 matching over 9 bases. This CDR3 has 18 amino acids. The ends lost 5 bases at V and 5 bases at J; junction bases unmatched: 18. The CDR3 region has the DNA TGTGCCAGCAGTCCCTTGGGCCAGACTAGCGGACCTTGGGAGACCCAGTACTTC. Translating gives CASSPLGQTSGPWETQYF.

There are many counts of this clonotype. The chain combines TRBV6-5 with TRBJ2-2, with TRBD1 matching 10 bases. V was clipped by 7 bases and J by 7 bases; unmatched bases: 9. From germline, CDR1 is MNHEY and CDR2 SVGAGI. This CDR3 has 15 amino acids. The CDR3 nucleotides read TGTGCCAGCAATCCGGGACAGGGGCGAGGCGGGGAGCTGTTTTTT. This translates into CASNPGQGRGGELFF.

This clonotype was observed a few times. This chain links TRBV12-3 or TRBV12-4 with TRBJ2-6; 12 bases match TRBD1. The CDR3 has 17 amino acids. V gave up 5 bases and J gave up 2 bases; unmatched junction bases: 4. The DNA for the CDR3 is TGTGCCAGCAGTCCGGGACAGGGGGCTACTGGGGCCAACGTCCTGACTTTC. Its protein product is CASSPGQGATGANVLTF.

V usage is TRBV5-6 and J usage is TRBJ2-5; D is undetermined. The CDR3 is made up of 13 amino acids. V was pared by 2 bases and J by 0 bases, with 5 bases between. Germline V lookup: CDR1 SGHDT, CDR2 YYEEEE. CDR3 bases: TGTGCCAGCAGCTTCACAGACCAAGAGACCCAGTACTTC. Amino acid sequence: CASSFTDQETQYF. Full variable domain (remainder filled in from reference TRBV5-6 and TRBJ2-5): DAGVTQSPTHLIKTRGQQVTLRCSPKSGHDTVSWYQQALGQGPQFIFQYYEEEERQRGNFPDRFSGHQFPNYSSELNVNALLLGDSALYLCASSFTDQETQYFGPGTRLLVL.

This clonotype was counted many times. The rearrangement joins TRBV12-3 or TRBV12-4 to TRBJ1-2, with D possibly TRBD1 on 6 matching bases. With 1 base removed from V and 3 bases from J, the gap between germline ends came to 12 bases. The CDR3 runs to 15 residues. This CDR3 is CASSLGGAQDYGYTF. CDR3 DNA sequence: TGTGCCAGCAGTTTAGGGGGGGCGCAGGACTATGGCTACACCTTC.

This clonotype came up many times. The chain joins TRBV6-5 to TRBJ2-3; either TRBD1 or TRBD2 may fit D (5 bases each). CDR3 length: 14 residues. Trimming stripped 2 bases from V and 5 bases from J, with 11 bases between. CDR1 MNHEY and CDR2 SVGAGI come from the germline V gene. For the CDR3, the DNA is TGTGCCAGCAGTTACACGGGTGGGGGAGATACGCAGTATTTT. Translated, it gives CASSYTGGGDTQYF.

This clonotype was observed at least ten times. This chain connects TRBV20-1 to TRBJ1-2, with D tentatively TRBD1 (6 bases). Germline values: CDR1 DFQATT, CDR2 SNEGSKA (reference sequence). The CDR3 loop spans 14 amino acids. With 3 bases removed from V and 4 bases from J, the gap between germline ends came to 15 bases. The CDR3 region is CSASGGGAGYGYTF. The CDR3 DNA sequence: TGCAGTGCTAGCGGTGGGGGGGCCGGCTATGGCTACACCTTC.

The table lists this clonotype with many counts. In DNA, the CDR3 is TGTGCCAGCAGTCTCGGACTAGCGGGAGTAGCCAAAAACATTCAGTACTTC. The encoded protein is CASSLGLAGVAKNIQYF. This rearrangement joins TRBV28 to TRBJ2-4, with TRBD2 matching over 13 bases. Per germline, CDR1 MDHEN and CDR2 SYDVKM. This CDR3 is built from 17 residues. Germline trimming cut 5 bases from V and 0 bases from J; bases unmatched to any gene: 4. The whole variable domain, filled in from reference TRBV28 and TRBJ2-4, reads DVKVTQSSRYLVKRTGEKVFLECVQDMDHENMFWYRQDPGLGLRLIYFSYDVKMKEKGDIPEGYSVSREKKERFSLILESASTNQTSMYLCASSLGLAGVAKNIQYFGAGTRLSVL.

This clonotype was recorded many times. This rearrangement joins TRBV12-3 or TRBV12-4 to TRBJ2-2, with a tentative D call TRBD1 (6 bases). CDR3 length: 13 residues. V was trimmed by 7 bases and J by 7 bases, leaving 13 bases between them. DNA for the CDR3: TGTGCCAGCAACCCGGACAGATTCGGGGAGCTGTTTTTT. Its translation: CASNPDRFGELFF.

In its sample, this clonotype was seen a few times. The chain couples TRBV7-9 to TRBJ1-1; tentatively, D is TRBD1 (5 bases). The CDR3 length is 15 residues. CDR1 is SEHNR, CDR2 FQNEAQ, per germline (reference sequence). Trimming shortened V by 1 base and J by 2 bases, and 11 bases separated the two germline ends. The CDR3 bases are TGTGCCAGCAGCTTAGTTTCAGGGCGAAACACTGAAGCTTTCTTT. Residues: CASSLVSGRNTEAFF.

Only a few counts were recorded for this clonotype. V is TRBV12-3 or TRBV12-4 and J is TRBJ2-3; perhaps TRBD1 as D (5 bases). The CDR3 has 12 residues. Trimming pared 8 bases from V and 1 base from J, leaving 7 bases between. CDR3 DNA: TGTGCCAGCGGGGCAGGCACAGATACGCAGTATTTT. Its protein is CASGAGTDTQYF.

This clonotype was observed at least ten times. The chain is built from TRBV28 and TRBJ1-4, with no clear D. The V end lost 10 bases, the J end lost 8 bases, and 17 bases lay between the germline ends. In germline, CDR1 is MDHEN, CDR2 SYDVKM. The CDR3 is 13 amino acids. The CDR3 is CATRLSPEEKLFF. As DNA, the CDR3 is TGTGCCACCCGGCTCTCACCTGAAGAAAAACTGTTTTTT.